A selection of T cell receptor beta chains follows, all from one sample in a study of cytomegalovirus exposure and HLA in healthy donors. Generated by immunoSEQ multiplex PCR, the TCRdb table keeps only in-frame clones and is missing some. Of 150,000 to 200,000 clones listed, around 68% are singletons. The material sequenced was PBMCs. The receptors stem from a middle-aged woman in good health and CMV-seropositive. CDR3s include the opening cysteine and the closing phenylalanine or tryptophan.

V	J	CDR3
TRBV9	TRBJ2-2	CASSRTGNTGELFF
TRBV5-4	TRBJ2-7	CASSQGLAGGVGEQYF
TRBV6-5	TRBJ1-5	CASSYSGQGRNQPQHF
TRBV5-1	TRBJ2-3	CASSPPLAGLSTDTQYF
TRBV7-8	TRBJ1-1	CASSLREVMNTEAFF
TRBV2	TRBJ1-5	CASSGQYSNQPQNF
TRBV2	TRBJ2-4	CASSEGGAVKNIQYF
TRBV4-3	TRBJ1-2	CASSQASQGVYGYTF
TRBV7-3	TRBJ2-5	CASSLTVQETQYF
TRBV7-3	-	CASSLSSGTPYEQYF
TRBV10-3	TRBJ1-2	CAIYNEGGYGYTF
TRBV11-2	TRBJ1-4	CASSPVGQGVGSGEKLFF
TRBV28	TRBJ2-7	CASLRGGYEQYF
TRBV4-3	TRBJ1-1	CASSQGGGAEAFF
TRBV4-2	TRBJ2-3	CASSQGAGVITDTQYF
TRBV6-6	TRBJ1-1	CASSGRTGVNWAFF
TRBV29-1	TRBJ2-3	CSGMTSSLQYF
TRBV11-2	TRBJ2-5	CASSFGLAGDQETQYF
TRBV6-6	TRBJ1-4	CASSKQGANEKLFF
TRBV19	TRBJ1-1	CASSISKQSEAFF
TRBV11-2	TRBJ1-4	CASSRDRGVANEKLFF
TRBV11-3	TRBJ2-1	CASSLGAGGRGNEQFF
TRBV29-1	TRBJ2-2	CSVAQGTTGELFF
TRBV28	TRBJ1-4	CASSLDPGQEREKLFF
TRBV10-3	TRBJ2-2	CAIRGTDKSEAGELFF
TRBV10-3	TRBJ1-1	CATVKEAPGTEAFF
TRBV6-1	TRBJ1-5	CASSWDRGFGQPQNF
TRBV4-3	TRBJ2-3	CASSQVGGDTQYF
TRBV4-1	TRBJ2-3	CASSQDRLAGDTQYF
TRBV19	TRBJ2-1	CASSMTSTGVNEQFF
TRBV19	TRBJ2-1	CASSEGTASSDEQFF
TRBV19	TRBJ1-1	CATSTYGGRGYLNTEAFF
TRBV6-5	TRBJ1-1	CASSTPPSEAFF
TRBV7-9	TRBJ1-2	CASGTGGGYTF
TRBV6-1	TRBJ2-2	CASLTGGLAGELFF
TRBV4-2	TRBJ2-7	CASSVRGAVYEQYF
TRBV5-6	TRBJ2-7	CASSLWAPGHLEQYF
TRBV7-2	TRBJ1-1	CASSLDSTASPEAFF
TRBV18	TRBJ2-2	CASSGQGAGELFF
TRBV6-5	TRBJ1-1	CASSYQTGSTEAFF
TRBV5-1	TRBJ2-5	CASSLGDRGSETQYF
TRBV5-5	TRBJ1-1	CASSPGLGTEAFF
TRBV5-1	TRBJ2-1	CASSLSSGSSYNEQFF
TRBV27	TRBJ1-1	CASSFGLGTEAFF
TRBV28	TRBJ2-5	CATTQETQYF
TRBV9	TRBJ1-1	CASSVVRGSLTEAFF
TRBV14	TRBJ2-1	CASSQVGGKAYNEQFF
TRBV10-1	TRBJ2-2	CAIITHRTSGARPTNTGELFF
TRBV11-2	TRBJ2-7	CASSFPGTRDYEQYF
TRBV27	TRBJ2-1	CASSLRDNEQFF
TRBV6-5	TRBJ2-2	CASSYGGAWVTGELFF
TRBV27	TRBJ2-2	CASSPMNTGELFF